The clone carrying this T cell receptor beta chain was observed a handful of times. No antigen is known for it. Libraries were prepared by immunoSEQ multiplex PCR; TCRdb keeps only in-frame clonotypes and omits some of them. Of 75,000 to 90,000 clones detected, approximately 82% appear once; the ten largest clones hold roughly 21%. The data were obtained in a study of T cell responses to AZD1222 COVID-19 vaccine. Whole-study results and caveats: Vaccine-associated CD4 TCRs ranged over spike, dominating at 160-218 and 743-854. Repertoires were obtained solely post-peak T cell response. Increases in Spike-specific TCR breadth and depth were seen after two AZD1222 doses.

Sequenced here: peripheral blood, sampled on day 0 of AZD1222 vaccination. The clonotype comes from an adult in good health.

CDR3: CASSSYTGQLYEQYF. The CDR3 nucleotides read TGTGCCAGCAGCTCGTACACTGGACAGCTCTACGAGCAGTACTTC. This chain uses TRBV5-4 with TRBJ2-7, with a tentative D call TRBD1 (6 bases). The CDR3 has 15 amino acids. Trimming removed 3 bases at V and 3 bases at J, with 16 bases between. Germline CDR1 reads SGHNT; CDR2 reads YYREEE (reference sequence).